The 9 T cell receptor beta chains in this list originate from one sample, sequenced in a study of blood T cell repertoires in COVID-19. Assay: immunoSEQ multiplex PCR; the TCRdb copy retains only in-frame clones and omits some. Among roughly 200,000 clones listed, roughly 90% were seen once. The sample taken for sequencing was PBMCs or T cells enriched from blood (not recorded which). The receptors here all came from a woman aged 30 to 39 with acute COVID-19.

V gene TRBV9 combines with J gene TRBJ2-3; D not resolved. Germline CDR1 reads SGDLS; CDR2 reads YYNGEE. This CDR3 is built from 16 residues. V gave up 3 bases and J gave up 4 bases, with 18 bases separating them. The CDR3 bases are TGTGCCAGCAGCGGGCTCTCGGTTTCGAGCGCAGATACGCAGTATTTT. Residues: CASSGLSVSSADTQYF. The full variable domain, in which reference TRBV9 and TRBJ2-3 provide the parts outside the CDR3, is DSGVTQTPKHLITATGQRVTLRCSPRSGDLSVYWYQQSLDQGLQFLIQYYNGEERAKGNILERFSAQQFPDLHSELNLSSLELGDSALYFCASSGLSVSSADTQYFGPGTRLTVL.

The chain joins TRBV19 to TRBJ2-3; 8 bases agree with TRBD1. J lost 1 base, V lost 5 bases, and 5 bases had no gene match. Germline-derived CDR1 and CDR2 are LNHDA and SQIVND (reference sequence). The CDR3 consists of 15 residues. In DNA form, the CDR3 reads TGTGCCAGTAGTTCCTTCAGGGGGCGCACAGATACGCAGTATTTT. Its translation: CASSSFRGRTDTQYF.

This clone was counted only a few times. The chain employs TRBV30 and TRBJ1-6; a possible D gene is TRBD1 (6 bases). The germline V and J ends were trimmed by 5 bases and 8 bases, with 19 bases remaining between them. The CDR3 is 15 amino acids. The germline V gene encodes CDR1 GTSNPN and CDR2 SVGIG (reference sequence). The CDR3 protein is CAWALGGREYSPLHF. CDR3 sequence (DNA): TGTGCCTGGGCCTTGGGGGGGCGCGAGTATTCACCCCTCCACTTT.

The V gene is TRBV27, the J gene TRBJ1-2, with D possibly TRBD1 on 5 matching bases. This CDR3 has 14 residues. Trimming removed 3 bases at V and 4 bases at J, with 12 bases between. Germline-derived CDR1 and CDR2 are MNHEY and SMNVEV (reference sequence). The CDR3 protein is CASSFAGPAYGYTF. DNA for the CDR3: TGTGCCAGCAGTTTCGCAGGGCCTGCCTATGGCTACACCTTC.

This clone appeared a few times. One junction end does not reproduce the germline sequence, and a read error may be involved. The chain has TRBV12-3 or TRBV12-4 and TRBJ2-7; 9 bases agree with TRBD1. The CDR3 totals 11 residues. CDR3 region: CASSFGTGKIF. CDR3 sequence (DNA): TGTGCCAGCAGTTTTGGGACAGGGAAAATCTTC.

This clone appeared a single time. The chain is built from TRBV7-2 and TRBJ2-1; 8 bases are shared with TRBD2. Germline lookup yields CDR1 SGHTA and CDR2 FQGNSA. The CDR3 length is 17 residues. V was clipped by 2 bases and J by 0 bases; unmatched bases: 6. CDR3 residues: CASSLSGGGHSYNEQFF. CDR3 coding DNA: TGTGCCAGCAGCTTATCGGGGGGGGGCCACTCCTACAATGAGCAGTTCTTC.

The CDR3 bases are TGTGCCTGGAGTGGAGGGCCGCGTTATTCACCCCTCCACTTT. Its protein product is CAWSGGPRYSPLHF. J is TRBJ1-6 and V is TRBV30; D gene uncertain. The CDR3 is 14 amino acids. Germline lookup yields CDR1 GTSNPN and CDR2 SVGIG (reference sequence). The ends were cut back, 1 base at V and 8 bases at J, with 12 bases in the middle.

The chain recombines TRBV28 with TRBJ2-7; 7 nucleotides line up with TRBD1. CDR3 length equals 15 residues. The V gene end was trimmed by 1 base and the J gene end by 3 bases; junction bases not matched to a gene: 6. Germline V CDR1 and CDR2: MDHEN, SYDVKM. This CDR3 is CASSLSPGQFYEQYF. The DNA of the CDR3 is TGTGCCAGCAGTTTATCCCCGGGACAGTTCTACGAGCAGTACTTC. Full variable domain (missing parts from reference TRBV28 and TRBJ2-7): DVKVTQSSRYLVKRTGEKVFLECVQDMDHENMFWYRQDPGLGLRLIYFSYDVKMKEKGDIPEGYSVSREKKERFSLILESASTNQTSMYLCASSLSPGQFYEQYFGPGTRLTVT.

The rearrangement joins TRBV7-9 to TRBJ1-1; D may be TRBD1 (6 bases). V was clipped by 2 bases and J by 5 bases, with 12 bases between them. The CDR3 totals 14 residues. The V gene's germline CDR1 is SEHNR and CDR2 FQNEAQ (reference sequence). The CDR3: CASSLIQGYTEAFF. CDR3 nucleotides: TGTGCCAGCAGCTTAATACAGGGATATACTGAAGCTTTCTTT.